This T cell receptor beta chain was recovered during a study of shared T cell receptors in the human thymus. Only in-frame clones appear in the TCRdb table, and some are missing; sequencing was by immunoSEQ multiplex PCR. The data hold about 660,000 clones, with roughly 90% observed a single time. This CDR3 region has 13 residues. Germline V gene data show CDR1 as MNHNS and CDR2 as SASEGT. Trimming cost V 7 bases and J 5 bases; bases outside gene matches: 8. This sample was also put to use in a study of human thymus T cells. From that second work: Donors consisted of healthy Finnish infants (having corrective surgery for congenital heart defects). Thymus tissue for the work was resected from patients undergoing corrective heart surgery. Biased V and J segment usage appeared in thymus and peripheral blood.

The TCR was taken from a boy less than two years old with a congenital heart defect. Sequenced sample: thymocytes. This rearrangement joins TRBV6-1 to TRBJ2-7; the match to TRBD2 covers 7 bases. This CDR3 reads CASIGKRGNEQYF. The CDR3 DNA follows: TGTGCCAGCATCGGGAAGCGGGGCAACGAGCAGTACTTC.